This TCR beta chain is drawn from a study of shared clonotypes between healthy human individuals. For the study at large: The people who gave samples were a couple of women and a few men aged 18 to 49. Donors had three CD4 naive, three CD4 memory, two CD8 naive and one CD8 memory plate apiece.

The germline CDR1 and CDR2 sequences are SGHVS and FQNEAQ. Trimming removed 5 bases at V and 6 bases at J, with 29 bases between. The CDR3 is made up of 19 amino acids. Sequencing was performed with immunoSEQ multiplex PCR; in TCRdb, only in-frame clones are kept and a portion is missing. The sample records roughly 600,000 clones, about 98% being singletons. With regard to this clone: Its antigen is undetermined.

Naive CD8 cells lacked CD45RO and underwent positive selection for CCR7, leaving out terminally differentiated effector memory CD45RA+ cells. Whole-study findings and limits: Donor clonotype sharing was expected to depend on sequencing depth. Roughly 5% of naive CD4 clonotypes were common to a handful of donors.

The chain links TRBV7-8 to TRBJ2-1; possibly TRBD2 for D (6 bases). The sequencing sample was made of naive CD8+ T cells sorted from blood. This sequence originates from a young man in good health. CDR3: CASSPRWGGLVSESNEQFF. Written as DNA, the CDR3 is TGTGCCAGCAGCCCCCGCTGGGGAGGACTGGTAAGCGAGAGCAATGAGCAGTTCTTC.